The next 6 T cell receptor beta chains were all read from a single sample in a study of spatial heterogeneity in lung cancer. The time point here: sample taken at primary tumor resection. Researchers sequenced whole RNA taken from tumor, nontumor lung or frozen PBMC without sorting. TCRdb re-derived calls from the 5' RACE reads in MiXCR, one entry per CDR3 protein. Of 10,000 to 15,000 distinct CDR3 sequences in the sample, 3% to 5% are singletons; the top ten hold under 55%. This material consisted of PBMCs, taken at surgery. The receptor source for this set is a male donor with early-stage non-small cell lung cancer.

This clonotype was seen ten or more times. In a library made to pick up alpha chains, this beta chain is a stray read with a size that means little. The chain employs TRBV2 and TRBJ2-7, with a tentative D call TRBD2 (5 bases). CDR1 is SNHLY and CDR2 is FYNNEI in the germline V gene. Trimming left V 4 bases short and J 4 bases short, with 14 bases between. This CDR3 comprises 14 residues. This chain's CDR3 is CASSAYRDKYEQYF. CDR3 coding DNA: TGTGCCAGCAGTGCCTATCGGGATAAATACGAGCAGTACTTC.

There are many counts of this clonotype. Because the library targeted alpha chains, this beta chain is an off-target read whose size means little. The genes are TRBV20-1 and TRBJ2-7; 10 bases align to TRBD1. The CDR3 has 15 residues. CDR1 is DFQATT, CDR2 SNEGSKA, per germline (reference sequence). The V and J ends lost 0 bases and 4 bases, in that order; junction bases with no gene match: 6. In DNA, the CDR3 is TGCAGTGCTAGAGAGGTGACAGGGGGCTCTTACGAGCAGTACTTC. This codes for CSAREVTGGSYEQYF.

This clonotype has at least ten counts. Since the library was made to target alpha chains, this beta chain is a stray read and its abundance is not meaningful. This sequence joins TRBV27 and TRBJ2-7; 10 nucleotides agree with TRBD2. V was clipped by 0 bases and J by 4 bases; unmatched bases: 6. Germline assignment: CDR1 MNHEY and CDR2 SMNVEV (reference sequence). The CDR3 sequence is 16 residues long. CDR3 region: CASSLSLAGKTYEQYF. CDR3 in DNA: TGTGCCAGCAGTTTATCACTAGCGGGGAAGACTTACGAGCAGTACTTC.

This clonotype came up many times. This beta chain is off target for a library built for alpha chains, so its abundance means little. This chain links TRBV29-1 with TRBJ2-1, with TRBD2 matching 10 bases. CDR1 and CDR2 from the germline V gene are SQVTM and ANQGSEA. J was trimmed by 5 bases and V by 7 bases; bases with no gene match: 5. This CDR3 is built from 13 residues. Here the CDR3 DNA reads TGCAGCGCTGGGCTAGCGGGAGACAATGAGCAGTTCTTC. This translates into CSAGLAGDNEQFF.

Only a few counts were recorded for this clonotype. This beta chain turned up in a library designed for alpha chains; as an off-target read, its abundance says little. As DNA, the CDR3 is TGTGCCACCGAGGGGGACAGCTCCTACGAGCAGTACTTC. Protein product: CATEGDSSYEQYF. The chain uses TRBV24-1 and TRBJ2-7; 7 nucleotides align to TRBD1. This CDR3 is built from 13 residues. The V gene's germline CDR1 is KGHDR and CDR2 SFDVKD. V dropped 9 bases and J dropped 0; count of bases not matched to a gene: 4.

This clonotype came up many times. Because the library targeted alpha chains, this beta chain is an off-target read whose size means little. The chain carries TRBV3-1 and TRBJ2-5; the D gene is possibly TRBD1 (6 bases). The CDR3 is made up of 14 amino acids. CDR1 and CDR2 (germline): LGHDT, YNNKEL (reference sequence). V shed 1 base and J shed 1 base, with 7 bases lying between them. CDR3 sequence reads: CASSQGDTQETQYF. The CDR3 region has the DNA TGTGCCAGCAGCCAAGGGGACACCCAAGAGACCCAGTACTTC.